This T cell receptor beta chain is from a study of T-cell memory formation after mild COVID-19. Background on the study: Largely donor-specific TCR clusters were found.

About this clonotype itself: Its specificity is unknown.

Study-level findings and limits: Second-wave clones that peaked on day 37 lacked confirmed SARS-CoV-2 specificity. CD4+ bias marked clones expanding day 15 to 37, unlike balanced contracting clones.

TCRdb reprocessed the 5' RACE reads via MiXCR and lists one record per CDR3 protein. The data show about 360,000 distinct CDR3 sequences, approximately 15% seen once. The sample comprised PBMCs or a T cell subset sorted from them (not recorded which). The receptor was isolated from a man younger than 35 who had mild COVID-19 (a few samples of this study predate the infection). Cell type and time point are not known.

The CDR3 region is CASSQEFLADPRPQHF. The CDR3 coding sequence is TGCGCCAGCAGCCAAGAATTTTTGGCGGACCCACGACCCCAGCATTTT. The chain employs TRBV4-3 and TRBJ1-5; D not resolved. V was pared by 0 bases and J by 10 bases, with 19 bases between. The length of the CDR3 is 16 residues. Germline-derived CDR1 and CDR2 are LGHNA and YSLEER.